Each of the 17 T cell receptor beta chains below was sequenced from the same sample in a study of human T cells and chemical hapten exposure. As for time point: patch test 3, about 24 weeks after DPC sensitization. Specified treatment: therapeutic diphenylcyclopropenone sensitization with weekly scalp DPC. TCRdb recomputed calls from the RACE reads with MiXCR, one row per CDR3 protein. The sample lists approximately 160,000 distinct CDR3 sequences, 25% to 35% occurring once. The source material was whole blood, sampled in connection with sensitization to the hapten diphenylcyclopropenone (DPC). The receptors derive from a woman between 18 and 30 years old with alopecia areata. Some clones in this sample may be carry-over from other donors' samples.

This clonotype was counted only a few times. The genes are TRBV7-2 and TRBJ2-7; D gene unclear. The CDR3 loop spans 13 amino acids. Trimming shortened V by 0 bases and J by 4 bases, and 7 bases separated the two germline ends. Germline lookup yields CDR1 SGHTA and CDR2 FQGNSA. CDR3 sequence (DNA): TGTGCCAGCAGCTTAGCAAGCGTTTACGAGCAGTACTTC. Amino acid sequence: CASSLASVYEQYF.

The chain carries TRBV5-4 and TRBJ1-1; the D gene is possibly TRBD1 (6 bases). The V end lost 4 bases, the J end lost 2 bases, and 15 bases lay between the germline ends. Germline CDR1 and CDR2: SGHNT and YYREEE (reference sequence). There are 15 residues in the CDR3. The CDR3 coding sequence is TGTGCCAGCAGCCCACCTGACAGGAGAAACACTGAAGCTTTCTTT. Its protein is CASSPPDRRNTEAFF.

This sequence joins TRBV12-3 or TRBV12-4 and TRBJ1-5; D is unresolved. The germline V and J ends were trimmed by 11 bases and 4 bases, with 12 bases remaining between them. The CDR3 is 12 residues long. CDR3 sequence: CADGEGNQPQHF. CDR3 nucleotides: TGTGCCGACGGGGAAGGGAATCAGCCCCAGCATTTT.

The chain carries TRBV9 and TRBJ1-1; 9 nucleotides agree with TRBD1. Germline CDR1 SGDLS, CDR2 YYNGEE. This CDR3 has 16 amino acids. V was pared by 6 bases and J by 5 bases, with 14 bases of the junction left unmatched. The CDR3 region is CASTPQPGQGFTEAFF. As DNA, the CDR3 is TGTGCCAGCACTCCCCAACCGGGACAGGGATTTACTGAAGCTTTCTTT.

The chain is built from TRBV20-1 and TRBJ2-7; possible D gene TRBD2, 6 bases. Trimming removed 3 bases from V and 5 bases from J, with 14 bases in between. The CDR3 has 13 amino acids. Germline-derived CDR1 and CDR2 are DFQATT and SNEGSKA (reference sequence). CDR3 region: CSASRPEGHEQYF. The CDR3 coding sequence is TGCAGTGCTAGCCGCCCGGAGGGGCACGAGCAGTACTTC.

In its sample, this clonotype was seen a few times. This chain joins TRBV10-3 and TRBJ2-7; D gene unclear. Per the germline V gene, CDR1 is ENHRY and CDR2 is SYGVKD. The CDR3 is 14 residues long. The ends were cut back, 6 bases at V and 4 bases at J, with 16 bases in the middle. CDR3 in amino acids: CAISHEERPYEQYF. CDR3 nucleotide sequence: TGTGCCATCAGCCATGAAGAAAGGCCTTACGAGCAGTACTTC.

This clonotype was seen more than once but under ten times. V gene TRBV28 combines with J gene TRBJ2-3; perhaps TRBD1 as D (8 bases). The V end was cut by 6 bases, the J end by 4 bases, with 17 bases between. The CDR3 contains 15 residues. Germline V gives CDR1 MDHEN, CDR2 SYDVKM. The CDR3 protein is CASSLYRGGADTQYF. The CDR3 DNA reads as TGTGCCAGCAGCCTTTACAGGGGGGGAGCAGATACGCAGTATTTT.

This clonotype has more than one count but fewer than ten. The chain combines TRBV15 with TRBJ1-1; tentatively, D is TRBD1 (6 bases). Germline CDR1 reads LNHNV; CDR2 reads YYDKDF (reference sequence). This CDR3 has 13 amino acids. V was trimmed by 5 bases and J by 8 bases, leaving 15 bases between them. The CDR3 region is CATSPGARAEAFF. CDR3 coding DNA: TGTGCCACCAGCCCGGGGGCCAGGGCAGAAGCTTTCTTT. Looking up the rest from reference TRBV15 and TRBJ1-1 gives the full variable domain: DAMVIQNPRYQVTQFGKPVTLSCSQTLNHNVMYWYQQKSSQAPKLLFHYYDKDFNNEADTPDNFQSRRPNTSFCFLDIRSPGLGDTAMYLCATSPGARAEAFFGQGTRLTVV.

The chain couples TRBV4-1 to TRBJ2-7, with D uncertain. The V gene's germline CDR1 is MGHRA and CDR2 YSYEKL. Trimming took off 2 bases at V and 2 bases at J, with 10 bases between the two ends. This CDR3 comprises 14 residues. The CDR3 loop reads CASSQPGRTYEQYF. CDR3 nucleotides: TGCGCCAGCAGCCAACCAGGACGGACCTACGAGCAGTACTTC.

Many counts were recorded for this clonotype. This chain links TRBV6-6 with TRBJ2-5, with TRBD2 as a possible D gene (7 bases). Trimming shortened V by 2 bases and J by 2 bases, and 18 bases separated the two germline ends. The CDR3 has 17 residues. CDR1 is MNHNY and CDR2 is SVGAGI in the germline V gene (reference sequence). DNA for the CDR3: TGTGCCAGCAGTTACACACTACAGGGAGGGGGGCAAGAGACCCAGTACTTC. Its protein is CASSYTLQGGGQETQYF.

The V gene is TRBV20-1, the J gene TRBJ2-7; a weak D match, TRBD2 (6 bases). V was shortened by 0 bases and J by 7 bases, with 7 bases between the two germline ends. CDR3 size: 11 residues. The germline V gene encodes CDR1 DFQATT and CDR2 SNEGSKA (reference sequence). Here the CDR3 DNA reads TGCAGTGCTAGAGAGGGGAGGGAGCAGTACTTC. Translation gives CSAREGREQYF.

The chain is built from TRBV10-3 and TRBJ1-1; 9 bases fit TRBD1. Unmatched junction bases numbered 8, after V lost 3 bases and J lost 0 bases. The CDR3 has 17 amino acids. Germline-derived CDR1 and CDR2 are ENHRY and SYGVKD. In DNA form, the CDR3 reads TGTGCCATCAGTGAAACCGGGACAGGGCGAATGAACACTGAAGCTTTCTTT. Encoded protein: CAISETGTGRMNTEAFF.

This clonotype was detected ten times or more. The chain is built from TRBV20-1 and TRBJ2-5; D gene uncertain. CDR1 DFQATT and CDR2 SNEGSKA come from the germline V gene (reference sequence). Trimming took off 3 bases at V and 1 base at J, with 9 bases between the two ends. The CDR3 spans 13 residues. The DNA for the CDR3 is TGCAGTGCTAGTCCCGGGCTCCAAGAGACCCAGTACTTC. Amino acids: CSASPGLQETQYF.

The gene calls are TRBV27 and TRBJ2-5; perhaps TRBD2 as D (6 bases). Looked up from germline, CDR1 is MNHEY and CDR2 is SMNVEV (reference sequence). CDR3 length: 13 amino acids. The V end was cut by 3 bases, the J end by 2 bases, with 7 bases between. This CDR3 is CASSFGGQETQYF. In DNA, the CDR3 is TGTGCCAGCAGTTTTGGGGGGCAAGAGACCCAGTACTTC.

This clonotype was counted only a few times. The chain is built from TRBV4-1 and TRBJ1-4; TRBD1 might be the D (5 bases). This CDR3 contains 14 residues. V lost 4 bases and J lost 5, with 11 bases in between. Germline CDR1 is MGHRA and CDR2 is YSYEKL. DNA of the CDR3: TGCGCCAGCAGCCGGGGACTGACCAATGAAAAACTGTTTTTT. It codes for CASSRGLTNEKLFF.

This clonotype was recorded a few times. This chain links TRBV10-3 with TRBJ1-2; D unclear. The V and J ends lost 3 bases and 4 bases respectively, with 6 bases between them. Germline V gives CDR1 ENHRY, CDR2 SYGVKD. This CDR3 comprises 12 residues. CDR3 sequence (DNA): TGTGCCATCAGTGACCTCCGCTATGGCTACACCTTC. Translated, it gives CAISDLRYGYTF.

There are a few counts of this clonotype. This sequence joins TRBV10-3 and TRBJ1-1, with 11 positions matching TRBD1. The germline CDR1 and CDR2 sequences are ENHRY and SYGVKD. The V and J ends lost 2 bases and 5 bases, in that order; junction bases with no gene match: 4. The CDR3 loop spans 15 amino acids. The CDR3 DNA reads as TGTGCCATCAGTGAGGGACAGGGGGCGGGAACTGAAGCTTTCTTT. It is translated as CAISEGQGAGTEAFF.